This TCR beta chain derives from a study of T-cell reconstitution after alpha-beta-depleted transplantation in children. This clonotype was detected a few times. For TCRbeta, the library was prepared with unique molecular identifiers. One entry per CDR3 protein results from TCRdb running MiXCR on the PCR reads. The sample contains more than 450,000 distinct CDR3 sequences, 15% to 20% of which appear only once. The CDR3 sequence is 17 residues long. Unmatched junction bases numbered 8, after V lost 6 bases and J lost 3 bases. The receptor was derived from a human donor who donated a stem cell graft to a child with acute lymphoblastic leukemia. The specimen was PBMCs from the stem cell graft donor, collected from the stem cell graft. The rearrangement links TRBV12-3 or TRBV12-4 to TRBJ2-2; 12 nucleotides match TRBD1. CDR3 bases: TGTGCCAGCAGAATCACCGGGACAGGGGGCGACACCGGGGAGCTGTTTTTT. As protein: CASRITGTGGDTGELFF.